Listed below are T cell receptor beta chains from one sample, sequenced in a study of blood T cell repertoires in COVID-19. Method: immunoSEQ multiplex PCR; TCRdb's copy keeps in-frame clones and lacks some. In the table there are 130,000 or so clones, approximately 85% of which are singletons. Specimen: peripheral blood. The receptors shown here come from a human donor in a cohort sampled during active COVID-19. Both conserved end residues are part of each CDR3. The D gene is left open where the match is weak. Some rows mark clone size as missing; the rest say once, few, many or name a class of expanded clone.

cdr3_nt | cdr3_aa | j_call | clone_size | d_call | v_call
TGTGCCAGCAGTGAAGAACCGGGACACCTAAGAACGGGCTACACCTTC | CASSEEPGHLRTGYTF | TRBJ1-2 | NA | NA | TRBV6-1
TGTGCCAGCAGAGGGACTGCCTTCTCACCCCTCCACTTT | CASRGTAFSPLHF | TRBJ1-6 | NA | NA | TRBV27
TGCAGTGCTGACAACAATGAGCAGTTCTTC | CSADNNEQFF | TRBJ2-1 | NA | NA | TRBV20-1
TGTGCCAGCAGCCCTCTAGCGGGGGCGGAGACCCAGTACTTC | CASSPLAGAETQYF | TRBJ2-5 | NA | TRBD2 | TRBV7-9
TGTGCCAGCAGCTTAGGACAGAACTATGGCTACACCTTC | CASSLGQNYGYTF | TRBJ1-2 | NA | NA | TRBV7-9
TGTGCCAGCAGTCCCGGGACTGGCACAGATACGCAGTATTTT | CASSPGTGTDTQYF | TRBJ2-3 | NA | NA | TRBV2
TGTGCCACCAGCTCCGTGGGGGCAGGGGGCCAGCCCCAGCATTTT | CATSSVGAGGQPQHF | TRBJ1-5 | few | TRBD1 | TRBV15
TGCGCCAGCAGTGGACAGAGACAAGAGACCCAGTACTTC | CASSGQRQETQYF | TRBJ2-5 | NA | NA | TRBV10-1
TGCGCCAGCAGCTTGGCTGGGCGCAATCAGCCCCAGCATTTT | CASSLAGRNQPQHF | TRBJ1-5 | NA | NA | TRBV5-1
TGTGCCAGTACCAGACAGGGGGAGGGAAATTCACCCCTCCACTTT | CASTRQGEGNSPLHF | TRBJ1-6 | NA | TRBD1 | TRBV19
TGTGCCAGCAGTTACTCCTCAGGGCTCACTGAAGCTTTCTTT | CASSYSSGLTEAFF | TRBJ1-1 | NA | NA | TRBV6-6
TGTGCCAGCAGCTTAGCGGGAGGAAGGACAGGGACCTACAATGAGCAGTTCTTC | CASSLAGGRTGTYNEQFF | TRBJ2-1 | NA | TRBD1 | TRBV7-9
TGTGCCAGCAGTCCCGGTGGGGGAGCGGGTGAGACCCAGTACTTC | CASSPGGGAGETQYF | TRBJ2-5 | NA | NA | TRBV28
TGTGCCAGTAGTCTCCGGACAGGGGGCTACGAGCAGTACTTC | CASSLRTGGYEQYF | TRBJ2-7 | NA | TRBD1 | TRBV19
TGCGCCAGCAGCCAAGAGACACACAATGAGCAGTTCTTC | CASSQETHNEQFF | TRBJ2-1 | NA | NA | TRBV4-3
TGTGCCAGACAAGCGGGGGGGCCCCAAGAGACCCAGTACTTC | CARQAGGPQETQYF | TRBJ2-5 | NA | TRBD2 | TRBV2
TGTGCCAGTACCCCAATGGGAGCGGCCACGCAGTATTTT | CASTPMGAATQYF | TRBJ2-3 | NA | NA | TRBV19
TGCGCCAGCAGCTTGGCCCAGACAGGGGGGGGCACTGAAGCTTTCTTT | CASSLAQTGGGTEAFF | TRBJ1-1 | NA | TRBD1 | TRBV5-1
TGTGCCAGCAGTGAATGGGCGGGGAGGACATACAATGAGCAGTTCTTC | CASSEWAGRTYNEQFF | TRBJ2-1 | NA | NA | TRBV2
TGTGCCAGTAGTACCCAGGGAGGGGCTGAAGCTTTCTTT | CASSTQGGAEAFF | TRBJ1-1 | NA | NA | TRBV19
TGTGCCAGCGGCAGGGGCAATGAGCAGTTCTTC | CASGRGNEQFF | TRBJ2-1 | NA | NA | TRBV6-5
TGCGCCAGCACCTCTTCCCCGGGAGACGGTCAAGAGACCCAGTACTTC | CASTSSPGDGQETQYF | TRBJ2-5 | NA | NA | TRBV5-1
TGTGCCAGCAGCCCAGGGACAGGGGAGCGTCGCGAGCAGTACTTC | CASSPGTGERREQYF | TRBJ2-7 | NA | TRBD1 | TRBV7-2
TGTACCAGCAGTGAGGCCCTCTCACAGGGGAATCAGCCCCAGCATTTT | CTSSEALSQGNQPQHF | TRBJ1-5 | NA | TRBD1 | TRBV2
TGTGCCACCCGCCAGGGTTCCTACGAGCAGTACTTC | CATRQGSYEQYF | TRBJ2-7 | NA | NA | TRBV2
TGTGCCAGCAGCCAATATCCTAAGGGGGGGGAGACCCAGTACTTC | CASSQYPKGGETQYF | TRBJ2-5 | NA | NA | TRBV3-1/TRBV3-2
TGCAGTGCTTCGCGGGGTTATACGCAGTATTTT | CSASRGYTQYF | TRBJ2-3 | once | NA | TRBV20-1
TGTGCCAGCAGTTCGTCGGGGAATCAGCCCCAGCATTTT | CASSSSGNQPQHF | TRBJ1-5 | NA | NA | TRBV27
TGTGCCAGCAGTTTACTGACAGGGGTGACGAACACTGAAGCTTTCTTT | CASSLLTGVTNTEAFF | TRBJ1-1 | NA | TRBD1 | TRBV28
TGTGCCAGCAGTGCACCTCCGGGACAGGGGACTAACACCGGGGAGCTGTTTTTT | CASSAPPGQGTNTGELFF | TRBJ2-2 | NA | TRBD1 | TRBV28
TGTGCCAGCAGTTTACGGCAGGGGAGCTCCTACAATGAGCAGTTCTTC | CASSLRQGSSYNEQFF | TRBJ2-1 | NA | NA | TRBV28
TGTGCCAGCAGTATGGGCAGAAACTCCTACGAGCAGTACTTC | CASSMGRNSYEQYF | TRBJ2-7 | few | NA | TRBV6-5
TGTGCCAGCAGTCCCGGACAGAAAAACTACGAGCAGTACTTC | CASSPGQKNYEQYF | TRBJ2-7 | NA | NA | TRBV28
TGTGCCACCAGCAGAGATAGAACAGGTGGCAATCAGCCCCAGCATTTT | CATSRDRTGGNQPQHF | TRBJ1-5 | NA | NA | TRBV15
TGTGCCAGCAGCGTACGGGGGGAAGGTACCTACGAGCAGTACTTC | CASSVRGEGTYEQYF | TRBJ2-7 | NA | TRBD2 | TRBV9
TGTGCCATCACAGAGTCCAGGTTAAATTCACCCCTCCACTTT | CAITESRLNSPLHF | TRBJ1-6 | few | NA | TRBV10-3
TGTGCTAGTGGTTTGGTACCCGGGGGGGCCGATGAGCAGTTCTTC | CASGLVPGGADEQFF | TRBJ2-1 | once | TRBD2 | TRBV12-5